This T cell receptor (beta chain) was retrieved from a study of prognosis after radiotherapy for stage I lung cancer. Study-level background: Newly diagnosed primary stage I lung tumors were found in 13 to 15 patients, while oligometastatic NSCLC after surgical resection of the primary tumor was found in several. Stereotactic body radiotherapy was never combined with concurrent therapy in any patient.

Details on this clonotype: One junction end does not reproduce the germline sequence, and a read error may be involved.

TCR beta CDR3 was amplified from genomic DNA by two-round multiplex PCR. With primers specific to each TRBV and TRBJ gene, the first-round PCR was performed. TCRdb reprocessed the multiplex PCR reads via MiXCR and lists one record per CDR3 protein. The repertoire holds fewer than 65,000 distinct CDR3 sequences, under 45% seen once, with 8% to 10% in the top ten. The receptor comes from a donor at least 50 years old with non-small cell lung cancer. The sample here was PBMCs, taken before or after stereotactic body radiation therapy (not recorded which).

CDR3 residues: CSDRGGGRDQETQYF. The CDR3 DNA reads as TGCAGTGATAGAGGCGGGGGCCGTGACCAAGAGACCCAGTACTTC. The chain joins TRBV20-1 to TRBJ2-5, with D possibly TRBD2 on 7 matching bases. Germline assignment: CDR1 DFQATT and CDR2 SNEGSKA (reference sequence). The CDR3 has 15 residues.